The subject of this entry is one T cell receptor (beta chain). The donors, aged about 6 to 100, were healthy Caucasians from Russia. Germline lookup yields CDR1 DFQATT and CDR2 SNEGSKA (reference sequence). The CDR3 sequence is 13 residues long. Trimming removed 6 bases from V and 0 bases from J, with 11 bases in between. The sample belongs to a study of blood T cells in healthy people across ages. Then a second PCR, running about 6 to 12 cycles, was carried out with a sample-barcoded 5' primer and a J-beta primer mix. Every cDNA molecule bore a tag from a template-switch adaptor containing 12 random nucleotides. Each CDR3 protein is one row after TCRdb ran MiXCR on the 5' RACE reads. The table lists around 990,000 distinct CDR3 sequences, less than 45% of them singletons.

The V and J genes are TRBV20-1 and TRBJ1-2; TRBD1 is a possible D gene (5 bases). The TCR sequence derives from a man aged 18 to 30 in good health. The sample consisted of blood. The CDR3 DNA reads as TGCAGTGCCTGGGGCGCAGCTAACTATGGCTACACCTTC. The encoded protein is CSAWGAANYGYTF.